The 14 T cell receptor beta chains below were found in one sample sequenced in a study of T cell responses to AZD1222 COVID-19 vaccine. TCRdb's copy holds only in-frame clones and misses some; the assay was immunoSEQ multiplex PCR. Of about 110,000 clones listed, about four fifths are singletons. The source material was peripheral blood, sampled on day 0 of AZD1222 vaccination. The receptors come from an adult in good health.

V gene TRBV9 combines with J gene TRBJ1-6; no clear D gene. The CDR3 loop spans 15 amino acids. Trimming stripped 0 bases from V and 7 bases from J, with 11 bases between. Germline CDR1 is SGDLS and CDR2 is YYNGEE. The CDR3 protein is CASSVGVDVNSPLHF. The CDR3 nucleotides read TGTGCCAGCAGCGTAGGGGTGGATGTGAATTCACCCCTCCACTTT.

The chain links TRBV28 to TRBJ1-2, with D maybe TRBD1 (6 bases). V lost 6 bases and J 6 bases, leaving 14 bases between the germline ends. This CDR3 is built from 13 residues. Per germline, CDR1 MDHEN and CDR2 SYDVKM. The CDR3 DNA follows: TGTGCCAGCAGATCTTTTCCAGGGGATGGCTACACCTTC. Translating it yields CASRSFPGDGYTF.

The chain uses TRBV18 and TRBJ2-1; D ambiguous. The germline V gene has CDR1 KGHSH and CDR2 LQKENI. Trimming pared 3 bases from V and 2 bases from J, leaving 14 bases between. This CDR3 region has 16 residues. CDR3 region: CASSPLAEAAYNEQFF. The CDR3 DNA is TGTGCCAGCTCACCTCTGGCAGAGGCAGCCTACAATGAGCAGTTCTTC. The complete variable domain, with remaining parts taken from reference TRBV18 and TRBJ2-1, reads NAGVMQNPRHLVRRRGQEARLRCSPMKGHSHVYWYRQLPEEGLKFMVYLQKENIIDESGMPKERFSAEFPKEGPSILRIQQVVRGDSAAYFCASSPLAEAAYNEQFFGPGTRLTVL.

This CDR3 is CASNLRGDPSTDTQYF. CDR3 nucleotides: TGTGCCAGTAACCTCCGGGGGGACCCTAGCACAGATACGCAGTATTTT. The V gene is TRBV19, the J gene TRBJ2-3; 7 bases agree with TRBD2. The CDR3 is 16 amino acids. V lost 7 bases, J lost 0 bases, and 10 bases stayed unmatched. Germline assignment: CDR1 LNHDA and CDR2 SQIVND (reference sequence).

The V gene is TRBV5-8, the J gene TRBJ2-1, with TRBD2 matching 13 bases. The germline gives CDR1 SGHTS, CDR2 YDEGEE. The CDR3 is 15 residues long. With V trimmed by 4 bases and J by 7 bases, 5 bases remained unmatched. CDR3 in DNA: TGTGCCAGCAGCCGGGGACTAGCGGGGTATAATGAGCAGTTCTTC. Its protein is CASSRGLAGYNEQFF.

This chain links TRBV19 with TRBJ1-2; the D gene is possibly TRBD1 (5 bases). The V gene's germline CDR1 is LNHDA and CDR2 SQIVND (reference sequence). The CDR3 runs to 14 residues. Trimming left V 5 bases short and J 0 bases short, with 10 bases between. Written as DNA, the CDR3 is TGTGCCAGTAGTGCGGACAAGACTAACTATGGCTACACCTTC. This codes for CASSADKTNYGYTF.

V is TRBV6-5 and J is TRBJ2-7; TRBD1 is a possible D gene (7 bases). CDR3 length equals 15 residues. Looked up from germline, CDR1 is MNHEY and CDR2 is SVGAGI. V lost 7 bases to trimming and J lost 3 bases, with 19 bases between them. The CDR3, as DNA: TGTGCCAGCACTCCGCAGGGGGGTTTGGGCTACGAGCAGTACTTC. Its protein is CASTPQGGLGYEQYF.

V usage is TRBV2 and J usage is TRBJ2-7; weak D call: TRBD2 (6 bases). Germline assignment: CDR1 SNHLY and CDR2 FYNNEI. V dropped 4 bases and J dropped 9 bases, with 13 bases sitting between them. This CDR3 spans 12 amino acids. The CDR3 DNA reads TGTGCCAGCAGTGGACTAGTTCGTCGGCAGTACTTC. Translation: CASSGLVRRQYF.

The chain couples TRBV27 to TRBJ2-3, with D tentatively TRBD1 (6 bases). V was pared by 5 bases and J by 5 bases, with 11 bases between. The CDR3 consists of 13 residues. Germline CDR1 is MNHEY and CDR2 is SMNVEV (reference sequence). The chain's CDR3 is CASSAGDKDTQYF. DNA for the CDR3: TGTGCCAGCAGTGCCGGGGACAAAGATACGCAGTATTTT.

The rearrangement joins TRBV30 to TRBJ2-1; D ambiguous. CDR1 GTSNPN and CDR2 SVGIG come from the germline V gene (reference sequence). Trimming pared 3 bases from V and 2 bases from J, leaving 5 bases between. The CDR3 consists of 12 residues. CDR3 loop: CAWSSTYNEQFF. The CDR3 coding sequence is TGTGCCTGGAGCTCCACCTACAATGAGCAGTTCTTC.

The chain recombines TRBV3-1 (or the pseudogene TRBV3-2) with TRBJ2-5, with D possibly matching TRBD2 (5 bases). This CDR3 has 13 amino acids. The germline CDR1 and CDR2 sequences are LGHDT and YNNKEL (reference sequence). V dropped 7 bases and J dropped 3 bases, with 12 bases sitting between them. CDR3 nucleotides: TGTGCCAGCACCAACAACGGGGAAGAGACCCAGTACTTC. Translating gives CASTNNGEETQYF.

The CDR3 nucleotides are TGCGCCAGCAGCTTGGCCGATCGGGCCGGTACAGGGACCCAGTACTTC. Encoded protein: CASSLADRAGTGTQYF. V gene TRBV5-1 combines with J gene TRBJ2-5, with TRBD1 as a possible D gene (5 bases). This CDR3 spans 16 amino acids. Germline CDR1 reads SGHRS; CDR2 reads YFSETQ. The ends were cut back, 0 bases at V and 7 bases at J, with 19 bases in the middle.

This chain connects TRBV30 to TRBJ1-2, with D possibly TRBD1 on 5 matching bases. The CDR3 sequence is 11 residues long. V was cut by 2 bases and J by 8 bases, with 9 bases left in between. Germline lookup yields CDR1 GTSNPN and CDR2 SVGIG (reference sequence). The CDR3 is CAWSPRQGYTF. For the CDR3, the DNA is TGTGCCTGGAGTCCTAGACAGGGCTACACCTTC.

The chain employs TRBV4-2 and TRBJ2-1; 7 bases align to TRBD2. The CDR3 is 16 residues long. Germline CDR1 reads LGHNA; CDR2 reads YNFKEQ. V lost 0 bases and J lost 2; bases outside the gene matches: 4. The CDR3 DNA sequence: TGTGCCAGCAGCCAAGATCTGCTAGCGGCCTACAATGAGCAGTTCTTC. It is translated as CASSQDLLAAYNEQFF.